This T cell receptor beta chain stems from a study of glioma-infiltrating T cells after dendritic cell vaccination. Repertoires were generated with immunoSEQ multiplex PCR, while TCRdb's copy carries only in-frame clones and drops some. Of about 38,000 clones listed, roughly 79% were seen once; the top ten hold approximately 7.8%. The germline V gene has CDR1 SGHDT and CDR2 YYEEEE. With 3 bases clipped from V and 2 bases from J, the junction kept 9 bases outside the gene matches. The CDR3 runs 17 residues. Sequences were derived from blood, sampled before dendritic cell vaccination. The TCR comes from a human donor with glioblastoma. The rearrangement joins TRBV5-6 to TRBJ2-1; 9 positions match TRBD2. DNA for the CDR3: TGTGCCAGCAGCTACGGGACTAGCTGGAGTACCTACAATGAGCAGTTCTTC. Protein: CASSYGTSWSTYNEQFF.